What follows are 21 T cell receptor beta chains derived from one specimen sequenced in a study of blood T cell repertoires in COVID-19. The method was immunoSEQ multiplex PCR; TCRdb's version includes in-frame clones alone and lacks a portion of them. The sample lists about 250,000 clones; roughly 90% were seen once. Sample: peripheral blood. Receptors were obtained from a woman under 40 with active or convalescent COVID-19.

The chain recombines TRBV7-2 with TRBJ2-5, with D tentatively TRBD1 (6 bases). With 8 bases removed from V and 5 bases from J, the gap between germline ends came to 15 bases. The germline gives CDR1 SGHTA, CDR2 FQGNSA. The CDR3 extends over 13 amino acids. The CDR3 nucleotides read TGTGCCAGCGGGGGCCGGGTGGCCGAGACCCAGTACTTC. Protein product: CASGGRVAETQYF.

J is TRBJ1-1 and V is TRBV7-9, with a weak D call TRBD1 (6 bases). The germline V gene has CDR1 SEHNR and CDR2 FQNEAQ (reference sequence). Trimming removed 5 bases at V and 4 bases at J, with 11 bases between. This CDR3 has 13 amino acids. Written as DNA, the CDR3 is TGTGCCAGCAGCCAAGGGGGGGGCACTGAAGCTTTCTTT. Translated, it gives CASSQGGGTEAFF.

This clone was counted a single time. The chain employs TRBV9 and TRBJ2-3, with 9 bases identical to TRBD2. CDR3 length: 16 residues. The V gene's germline CDR1 is SGDLS and CDR2 YYNGEE. V shed 1 base and J 4 bases; nucleotides not matched to a gene: 7. CDR3 amino acids: CASSVKSGGPSDTQYF. For the CDR3, the DNA is TGTGCCAGCAGCGTAAAGAGCGGGGGGCCCTCAGATACGCAGTATTTT.

Comment on this clone: At one boundary the junction diverges from the germline segment, which might be a read error. The V and J genes are TRBV15 and TRBJ2-5; 13 bases fit TRBD2. The CDR3 extends over 14 amino acids. Germline V CDR1 and CDR2: LNHNV, YYDKDF (reference sequence). In DNA, the CDR3 is TGTGCCACCAGCAGAGTCGAAGGACTAGCGGGGGCCAACTTC. Translation gives CATSRVEGLAGANF.

The chain uses TRBV2 and TRBJ2-1; TRBD2 agrees at 8 bases. The CDR3 consists of 18 residues. J lost 7 bases, V lost 2 bases, and 16 bases had no gene match. Germline V gene lookup returns CDR1 SNHLY and CDR2 FYNNEI. CDR3 sequence (DNA): TGTGCCAGCAGTGAATTCCCCGCCCGCGGGGGGCCAAGGAATGAGCAGTTCTTC. Translated, it gives CASSEFPARGGPRNEQFF.

The rearrangement links TRBV7-8 to TRBJ1-3; D is perhaps TRBD1 (6 bases). Trimming stripped 5 bases from V and 2 bases from J, with 19 bases between. This CDR3 contains 17 residues. Germline V CDR1 and CDR2: SGHVS, FQNEAQ. CDR3 in amino acids: CASSAWSRTAAGNTIYF. The CDR3, as DNA: TGTGCCAGCAGCGCCTGGAGCCGGACAGCCGCTGGAAACACCATATATTTT.

The V call is TRBV29-1, the J call TRBJ1-1; D is ambiguous. CDR1 and CDR2 (germline): SQVTM, ANQGSEA. V gave up 7 bases and J gave up 5 bases, with 17 bases separating them. The CDR3 is 13 residues long. The CDR3 protein is CSARKEWRTEAFF. The CDR3 DNA is TGCAGCGCCCGAAAAGAGTGGAGGACTGAAGCTTTCTTT.

V and J are TRBV7-3 and TRBJ2-2; TRBD1 matches 8 bases. Germline CDR1 is SGHTA and CDR2 is FQGTGA. This CDR3 has 16 residues. The V and J ends lost 1 base and 6 bases, in that order; junction bases with no gene match: 7. CDR3 nucleotide sequence: TGTGCCAGCAGCTTAATGGGGCAGGGGGCGGCCGGGGAGCTGTTTTTT. It specifies CASSLMGQGAAGELFF.

This clone showed up just once. The chain recombines TRBV7-3 with TRBJ2-5, with D possibly TRBD2 on 6 matching bases. The ends were cut back, 5 bases at V and 1 base at J, with 14 bases in the middle. From germline, CDR1 is SGHTA and CDR2 FQGTGA. The CDR3 consists of 15 residues. Here the CDR3 reads CASSPRGRTQETQYF. In DNA form, the CDR3 reads TGTGCCAGCAGCCCGCGTGGGAGGACCCAAGAGACCCAGTACTTC.

The table lists this clone with many counts. V and J are TRBV7-9 and TRBJ1-3; D not resolved. This CDR3 has 13 amino acids. V shed 7 bases and J shed 1 base, with 8 bases lying between them. CDR1 and CDR2 from the germline V gene are SEHNR and FQNEAQ (reference sequence). Here the CDR3 DNA reads TGTGCCAGCATGCTCGGGTCTGGAAACACCATATATTTT. It specifies CASMLGSGNTIYF. The whole variable domain, filled in from reference TRBV7-9 and TRBJ1-3, reads DTGVSQNPRHKITKRGQNVTFRCDPISEHNRLYWYRQTLGQGPEFLTYFQNEAQLEKSRLLSDRFSAERPKGSFSTLEIQRTEQGDSAMYLCASMLGSGNTIYFGEGSWLTVV.

This clone was seen only once. The chain combines TRBV23-1 with TRBJ1-5; 9 nucleotides line up with TRBD1. TRBV23-1 is an ORF, and what it does is uncertain. Trimming took 6 bases from V and 5 from J; bases not matched to a gene: 8. The CDR3 consists of 15 residues. CDR3 coding DNA: TGCGCCAGCAGGCGGGACAGGGTTTTGCATCAGCCCCAGCATTTT. It is translated as CASRRDRVLHQPQHF.

The rearrangement links TRBV6-2 or TRBV6-3 to TRBJ1-2; a weak D match, TRBD1 (5 bases). Between the trimmed V and J ends, which lost 5 bases and 6 bases, there was a span of 10 bases. Germline assignment: CDR1 MNHEY and CDR2 SVGEGT. The CDR3 is 12 amino acids. In DNA, the CDR3 is TGTGCCAGCAGTAACGCAGGGAATGGCTACACCTTC. Translation: CASSNAGNGYTF.

This chain links TRBV20-1 with TRBJ2-4; D remains unclear. The V gene's germline CDR1 is DFQATT and CDR2 SNEGSKA (reference sequence). V lost 4 bases to trimming and J lost 15 bases, with 10 bases between them. The CDR3 totals 9 residues. The CDR3 reads CSATPNGYF. The CDR3 DNA reads TGCAGTGCTACCCCGAACGGGTACTTC.

The CDR3 region has the DNA TGCGCCAGCACGGATCAATCGGTGAGCGGAAACCTCTATGGCTACACCTTC. This sequence encodes CASTDQSVSGNLYGYTF. V gene TRBV5-1 combines with J gene TRBJ1-2; D not resolved. Per the germline V gene, CDR1 is SGHRS and CDR2 is YFSETQ. This CDR3 contains 17 residues. The V end lost 6 bases, the J end lost 4 bases, and 25 bases lay between the germline ends. The full variable domain, in which reference TRBV5-1 and TRBJ1-2 provide the parts outside the CDR3, is KAGVTQTPRYLIKTRGQQVTLSCSPISGHRSVSWYQQTPGQGLQFLFEYFSETQRNKGNFPGRFSGRQFSNSRSEMNVSTLELGDSALYLCASTDQSVSGNLYGYTFGSGTRLTVV.

V usage is TRBV18 and J usage is TRBJ1-2; D is undetermined. Germline CDR1 KGHSH, CDR2 LQKENI. The CDR3 sequence is 15 residues long. Trimming shortened V by 6 bases and J by 3 bases, and 17 bases separated the two germline ends. This chain's CDR3 is CASSQTREGYYGYTF. CDR3 DNA: TGTGCCAGCTCCCAAACTCGGGAGGGCTACTATGGCTACACCTTC. The full variable domain, in which reference TRBV18 and TRBJ1-2 provide the parts outside the CDR3, is NAGVMQNPRHLVRRRGQEARLRCSPMKGHSHVYWYRQLPEEGLKFMVYLQKENIIDESGMPKERFSAEFPKEGPSILRIQQVVRGDSAAYFCASSQTREGYYGYTFGSGTRLTVV.

This chain uses TRBV7-2 with TRBJ2-7; TRBD1 matches 8 bases. V shed 4 bases and J 3 bases; nucleotides not matched to a gene: 5. Per germline, CDR1 SGHTA and CDR2 FQGNSA. CDR3 size: 14 residues. The CDR3 region is CASSSRDRFYEQYF. The DNA for the CDR3 is TGTGCCAGCAGCTCCCGGGACAGGTTCTACGAGCAGTACTTC.

This clone was recorded once. J is TRBJ1-5 and V is TRBV2; possibly TRBD1 for D (6 bases). This CDR3 has 17 residues. Trimming left V 7 bases short and J 4 bases short, with 23 bases between. In germline, CDR1 is SNHLY, CDR2 FYNNEI. Here the CDR3 reads CASTQGSGAAGNQPQHF. The CDR3 nucleotides read TGTGCCAGCACCCAAGGGTCAGGGGCAGCGGGAAATCAGCCCCAGCATTTT.

The rearrangement joins TRBV18 to TRBJ2-5, with D maybe TRBD2 (6 bases). This CDR3 region has 13 residues. Trimming took 9 bases from V and 2 from J, leaving 13 bases between them. Germline V gene sequence: CDR1 KGHSH, CDR2 LQKENI. The CDR3 loop is CASTGGVQETQYF. The DNA for the CDR3 is TGTGCCAGTACCGGAGGGGTACAAGAGACCCAGTACTTC.

This chain connects TRBV2 to TRBJ2-1, with TRBD1 matching 9 bases. The CDR3 extends over 12 amino acids. J was trimmed by 10 bases and V by 6 bases; bases with no gene match: 4. Per germline, CDR1 SNHLY and CDR2 FYNNEI. CDR3 nucleotides: TGTGCCAGCAGGATCACAGGGGGCGAGCAGTTCTTC. Translation: CASRITGGEQFF.

The chain employs TRBV30 and TRBJ1-1, with D tentatively TRBD1 (5 bases). The germline CDR1 and CDR2 sequences are GTSNPN and SVGIG (reference sequence). The V and J ends lost 5 bases and 2 bases respectively, with 12 bases between them. CDR3 length: 13 amino acids. CDR3 in amino acids: CAWGVGVNTEAFF. The CDR3 DNA reads TGTGCCTGGGGGGTAGGGGTTAACACTGAAGCTTTCTTT.

The V call is TRBV29-1, the J call TRBJ2-7, with 9 bases aligning to TRBD1. This CDR3 contains 14 residues. CDR1 SQVTM and CDR2 ANQGSEA come from the germline V gene. V lost 7 bases to trimming and J lost 2 bases; unmatched junction nucleotides: 9. CDR3 coding DNA: TGCAGCGGGGGGACAGGGACGTTTCCCTACGAGCAGTACTTC. Residues: CSGGTGTFPYEQYF.